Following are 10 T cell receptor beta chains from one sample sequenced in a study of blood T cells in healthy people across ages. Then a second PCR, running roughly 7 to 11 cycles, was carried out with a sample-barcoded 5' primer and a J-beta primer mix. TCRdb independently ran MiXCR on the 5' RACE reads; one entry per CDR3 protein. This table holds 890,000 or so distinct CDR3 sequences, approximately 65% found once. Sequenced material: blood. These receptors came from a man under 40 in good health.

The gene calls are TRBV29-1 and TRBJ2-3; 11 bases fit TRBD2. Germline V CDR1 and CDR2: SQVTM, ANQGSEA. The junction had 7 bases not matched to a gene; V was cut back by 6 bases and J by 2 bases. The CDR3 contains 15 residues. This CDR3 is CSVTPSGGFTDTQYF. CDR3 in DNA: TGCAGCGTAACCCCTAGCGGGGGGTTCACAGATACGCAGTATTTT.

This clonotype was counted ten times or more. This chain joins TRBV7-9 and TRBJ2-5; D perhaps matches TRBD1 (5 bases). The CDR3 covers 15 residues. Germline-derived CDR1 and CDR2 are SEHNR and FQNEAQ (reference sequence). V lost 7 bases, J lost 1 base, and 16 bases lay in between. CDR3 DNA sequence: TGTGCCAGCAATAGCTTCGAAAGGGGCCAAGAGACCCAGTACTTC. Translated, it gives CASNSFERGQETQYF.

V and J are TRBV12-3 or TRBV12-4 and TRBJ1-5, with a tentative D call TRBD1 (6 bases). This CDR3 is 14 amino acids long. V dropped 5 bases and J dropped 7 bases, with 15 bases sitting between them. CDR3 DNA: TGTGCCAGCAGTGCACAGGGTTTCTGGCAGCCCCAGCATTTT. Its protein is CASSAQGFWQPQHF.

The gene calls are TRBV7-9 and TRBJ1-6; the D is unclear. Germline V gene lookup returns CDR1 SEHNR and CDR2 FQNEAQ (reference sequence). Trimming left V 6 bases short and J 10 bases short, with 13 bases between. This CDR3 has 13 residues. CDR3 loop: CASRYSTDSPLHF. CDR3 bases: TGTGCCAGCAGATACTCGACCGACTCACCCCTCCACTTT.

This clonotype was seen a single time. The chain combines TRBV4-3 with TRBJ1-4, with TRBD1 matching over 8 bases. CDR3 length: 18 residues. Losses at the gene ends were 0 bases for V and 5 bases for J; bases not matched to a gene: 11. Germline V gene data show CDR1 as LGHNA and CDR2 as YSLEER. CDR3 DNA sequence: TGCGCCAGCAGCCAAGATCCTCATCCGGGACAGGCAAATGAAAAACTGTTTTTT. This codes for CASSQDPHPGQANEKLFF.

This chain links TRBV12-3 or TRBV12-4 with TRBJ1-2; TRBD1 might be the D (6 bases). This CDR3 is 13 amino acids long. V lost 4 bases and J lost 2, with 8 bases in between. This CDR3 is CASSSGTNYGYTF. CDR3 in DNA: TGTGCCAGCAGTTCCGGGACAAACTATGGCTACACCTTC.

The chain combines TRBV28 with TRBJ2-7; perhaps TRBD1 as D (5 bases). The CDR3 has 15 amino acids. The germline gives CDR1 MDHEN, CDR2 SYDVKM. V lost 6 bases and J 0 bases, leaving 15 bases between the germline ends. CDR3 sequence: CASSQGARSSYEQYF. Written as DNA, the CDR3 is TGTGCCAGCAGCCAAGGGGCCCGGAGCTCCTACGAGCAGTACTTC.

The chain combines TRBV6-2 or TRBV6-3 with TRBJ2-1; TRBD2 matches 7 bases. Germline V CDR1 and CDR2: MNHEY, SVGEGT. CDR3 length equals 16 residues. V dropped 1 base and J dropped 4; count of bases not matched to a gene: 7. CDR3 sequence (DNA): TGTGCCAGCAGTTACTTGGGGGGGGGTCTATACAATGAGCAGTTCTTC. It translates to CASSYLGGGLYNEQFF.

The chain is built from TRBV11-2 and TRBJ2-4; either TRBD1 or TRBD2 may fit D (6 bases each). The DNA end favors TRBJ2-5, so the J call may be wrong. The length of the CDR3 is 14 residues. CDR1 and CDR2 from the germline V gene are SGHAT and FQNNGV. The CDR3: CASSVRGADETQYF. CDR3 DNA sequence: TGTGCCAGCAGCGTGAGGGGGGCTGATGAGACCCAGTACTTC.

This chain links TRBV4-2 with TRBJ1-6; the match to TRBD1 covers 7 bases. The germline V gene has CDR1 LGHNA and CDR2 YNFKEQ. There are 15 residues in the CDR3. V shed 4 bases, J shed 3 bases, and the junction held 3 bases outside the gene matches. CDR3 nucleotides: TGTGCCAGCAGCCTTCGGGACAGCTATAATTCACCCCTCCACTTT. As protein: CASSLRDSYNSPLHF.